The rows below give T cell receptor beta chains drawn from one sample of a study of blood T cell repertoires in COVID-19. This table comes from immunoSEQ multiplex PCR, and its TCRdb copy is limited to in-frame clones, with some not included. This table holds over 150,000 clones, 79% found once. The specimen was PBMCs or T cells enriched from blood (not recorded which). These TCRs come from a woman in her seventies in a cohort exposed to, infected with or recovered from COVID-19 (not recorded which). CDR3s include the opening cysteine and the closing phenylalanine or tryptophan. Each record gives: J gene, D gene, V gene, clone size, CDR3 DNA, CDR3 protein. A D gene is named only where the DNA matches it firmly. Where a row states a size, it is once, few, many or the class of an expanded clone; other rows omit it.

J gene: TRBJ2-2; D gene: TRBD1; V gene: TRBV15; clone size: .; CDR3 DNA: TGTGCCACCAGCAGGGACAGGGGACCCGGGGAGCTGTTTTTT; CDR3 protein: CATSRDRGPGELFF
J gene: TRBJ2-1; D gene: TRBD2; V gene: TRBV5-1; clone size: many; CDR3 DNA: TGCGCCAGCAGCTTCGATCCAGGGGGACTAGCGTCCTACAATGAGCAGTTCTTC; CDR3 protein: CASSFDPGGLASYNEQFF
J gene: TRBJ2-1; D gene: TRBD1; V gene: TRBV11-2; clone size: .; CDR3 DNA: TGTGCCAGCAGCTTAGGGTCCACAGGGGGAGTCACGTCCTACAATGAGCAGTTCTTC; CDR3 protein: CASSLGSTGGVTSYNEQFF
J gene: TRBJ2-5; D gene: .; V gene: TRBV13; clone size: .; CDR3 DNA: TGTGCCAGCAGCTTAGGGGAGGGGACAGTCAGTCATACCCAAGAGACCCAGTACTTC; CDR3 protein: CASSLGEGTVSHTQETQYF
J gene: TRBJ2-7; D gene: TRBD1; V gene: TRBV7-3; clone size: .; CDR3 DNA: TGTGCCAGCAGCTTACAGGGGGCTGGCGAGCAGTACTTC; CDR3 protein: CASSLQGAGEQYF
J gene: TRBJ1-1; D gene: .; V gene: TRBV7-6; clone size: .; CDR3 DNA: TGTGCCAGCAGCTTAGCTGCCTCAGGTTATGCTGAAGCTTTCTTT; CDR3 protein: CASSLAASGYAEAFF
J gene: TRBJ2-7; D gene: TRBD2; V gene: TRBV2; clone size: .; CDR3 DNA: TGTGCCAGCAGTGGACTAGCGGGAGTAGGCGAGCAGTACTTC; CDR3 protein: CASSGLAGVGEQYF
J gene: TRBJ2-2; D gene: .; V gene: TRBV14; clone size: .; CDR3 DNA: TGTGCCAGCAGCCGAACGGGTCAGGGGACCGGGGAGCTGTTTTTT; CDR3 protein: CASSRTGQGTGELFF
J gene: TRBJ2-5; D gene: .; V gene: TRBV29-1; clone size: .; CDR3 DNA: TGCAGCGTTGGACTGCCTCATCAAGAGACCCAGTACTTC; CDR3 protein: CSVGLPHQETQYF
J gene: TRBJ2-1; D gene: TRBD1; V gene: TRBV5-1; clone size: .; CDR3 DNA: TGCGCCAGCAGGTTAGTTCCGGGACAGCAATACAATGAGCAGTTCTTC; CDR3 protein: CASRLVPGQQYNEQFF
J gene: TRBJ2-1; D gene: .; V gene: TRBV7-9; clone size: .; CDR3 DNA: TGTGCCAGCAGCCGCGGCCTAAACAATGAGCAGTTCTTC; CDR3 protein: CASSRGLNNEQFF
J gene: TRBJ1-2; D gene: .; V gene: TRBV10-3; clone size: .; CDR3 DNA: TGTGCCATCAGTGAAAGGGACACAAACTATGGCTACACCTTC; CDR3 protein: CAISERDTNYGYTF
J gene: TRBJ2-2; D gene: TRBD1; V gene: TRBV5-1; clone size: once; CDR3 DNA: TGCGCCAGCAGCTGGGGACAGGGGATCACCGGGGAGCTGTTTTTT; CDR3 protein: CASSWGQGITGELFF
J gene: TRBJ2-7; D gene: .; V gene: TRBV6-2/TRBV6-3; clone size: .; CDR3 DNA: TGTGCCAGCAGCCACAACTATCTCTACGAGCAGTACTTC; CDR3 protein: CASSHNYLYEQYF
J gene: TRBJ2-6; D gene: TRBD2; V gene: TRBV5-1; clone size: once; CDR3 DNA: TGCGCCAGCAGCATTAGCGGGAGGACTGGGGCCAACGTCCTGACTTTC; CDR3 protein: CASSISGRTGANVLTF
J gene: TRBJ2-7; D gene: .; V gene: TRBV5-4; clone size: .; CDR3 DNA: TGTGCCAGCAGCGGGGCTACGGCCGTGGACGAGCAGTACTTC; CDR3 protein: CASSGATAVDEQYF
J gene: TRBJ2-5; D gene: .; V gene: TRBV6-5; clone size: .; CDR3 DNA: TGTGCCAGCAGCAGGACAGCCCGGGAGACCCAGTACTTC; CDR3 protein: CASSRTARETQYF
J gene: TRBJ2-2; D gene: .; V gene: TRBV12-3/TRBV12-4; clone size: few; CDR3 DNA: TGTGCCAGCAGTTCGTTGAACACCGGGGAGCTGTTTTTT; CDR3 protein: CASSSLNTGELFF
J gene: TRBJ1-2; D gene: TRBD1; V gene: TRBV15; clone size: few; CDR3 DNA: TGTGCCACCAGCAGACAGGGGGTATACTATGGCTACACCTTC; CDR3 protein: CATSRQGVYYGYTF
J gene: TRBJ1-2; D gene: TRBD1; V gene: TRBV5-1; clone size: few; CDR3 DNA: TGCGCCAGCAGCTTGTCGGGACAGGGTCTCGGCTACACCTTC; CDR3 protein: CASSLSGQGLGYTF
J gene: TRBJ2-7; D gene: .; V gene: TRBV10-3; clone size: .; CDR3 DNA: TGTGCCATCAGTGACAGGGATGCCTACGAGCAGTACTTC; CDR3 protein: CAISDRDAYEQYF
J gene: TRBJ2-1; D gene: TRBD2; V gene: TRBV5-1; clone size: .; CDR3 DNA: TGCGCCAGCAGCTTAAATAGCGGGAGTACCTACAATGAGCAGTTCTTC; CDR3 protein: CASSLNSGSTYNEQFF
J gene: TRBJ2-1; D gene: .; V gene: TRBV5-8; clone size: .; CDR3 DNA: TGTGCCATACATAACGTGGCCAGCTCCTACAATGAGCAGTTCTTC; CDR3 protein: CAIHNVASSYNEQFF
J gene: TRBJ1-1; D gene: TRBD1; V gene: TRBV11-2; clone size: .; CDR3 DNA: TGTGCCAGCAGCTCTCAGACAGGGGGAATCTCTGAAGCTTTCTTT; CDR3 protein: CASSSQTGGISEAFF
J gene: TRBJ1-1; D gene: TRBD1; V gene: TRBV27; clone size: .; CDR3 DNA: TGTGCCAGCAGTTCGGACAGGGGGCGCGAAGCTTTCTTT; CDR3 protein: CASSSDRGREAFF
J gene: TRBJ1-1; D gene: .; V gene: TRBV2; clone size: .; CDR3 DNA: TGTGCCAGCAGTGCTGAGGGATACACTGAAGCTTTCTTT; CDR3 protein: CASSAEGYTEAFF
J gene: TRBJ2-7; D gene: TRBD2; V gene: TRBV11-3; clone size: .; CDR3 DNA: TGTGCCAGCAGCTTTCGACTAGCGGGAGGGCGCGAGCAGTACTTC; CDR3 protein: CASSFRLAGGREQYF
J gene: TRBJ2-1; D gene: TRBD2; V gene: TRBV11-3; clone size: .; CDR3 DNA: TGTGCCAGCAGCCCCCGAGCGGCTAGCGGGAGGTTCAGGGACAATGAGCAGTTCTTC; CDR3 protein: CASSPRAASGRFRDNEQFF
J gene: TRBJ1-1; D gene: .; V gene: TRBV7-3; clone size: .; CDR3 DNA: TGTGCCAGCAGCTTAAGCCAGGGCGCTGAAGCTTTCTTT; CDR3 protein: CASSLSQGAEAFF
J gene: TRBJ1-1; D gene: .; V gene: TRBV5-1; clone size: .; CDR3 DNA: TGCGCCAGCTGCTCGGGTATGAACACTGAAGCTTTCTTT; CDR3 protein: CASCSGMNTEAFF
J gene: TRBJ1-1; D gene: .; V gene: TRBV5-6; clone size: once; CDR3 DNA: TGTGCCAGCAGCTTGTTTCGGAGCACTGAAGCTTTCTTT; CDR3 protein: CASSLFRSTEAFF
J gene: TRBJ1-3; D gene: .; V gene: TRBV28; clone size: .; CDR3 DNA: TGTGCCAGCACCTTAGGGGGGGGCAGCCTTGTCTCTGGAAACACCATATATTTT; CDR3 protein: CASTLGGGSLVSGNTIYF
J gene: TRBJ1-6; D gene: TRBD1; V gene: TRBV18; clone size: .; CDR3 DNA: TGTGCCAGCTCACCACGGACAGGGATGGGATCACCCCTCCACTTT; CDR3 protein: CASSPRTGMGSPLHF
J gene: TRBJ2-5; D gene: TRBD2; V gene: TRBV7-9; clone size: once; CDR3 DNA: TGTGCCAGCAGCCTTGGACTAGCGGGAGGGGGAGAGACCCAGTACTTC; CDR3 protein: CASSLGLAGGGETQYF
J gene: TRBJ2-1; D gene: TRBD2; V gene: TRBV10-3; clone size: once; CDR3 DNA: TGTGCCACCTCCCCCAGCGGGAGAGAGATGAATGAGCAGTTCTTC; CDR3 protein: CATSPSGREMNEQFF
J gene: TRBJ1-6; D gene: .; V gene: TRBV7-9; clone size: .; CDR3 DNA: TGTGCCAGCAGCAACGGGGGTCACTATAATTCACCCCTCCACTTT; CDR3 protein: CASSNGGHYNSPLHF
J gene: TRBJ2-2; D gene: .; V gene: TRBV2; clone size: .; CDR3 DNA: TGTGCCAGCAGTGAGAGCAATGGGAACACCGGGGAGCTGTTTTTT; CDR3 protein: CASSESNGNTGELFF
J gene: TRBJ1-2; D gene: TRBD1; V gene: TRBV27; clone size: .; CDR3 DNA: TGTGCCAGCAGTTTAGGGGACAGGACTGAATATGGCTACACCTTC; CDR3 protein: CASSLGDRTEYGYTF
J gene: TRBJ2-1; D gene: .; V gene: TRBV7-2; clone size: .; CDR3 DNA: TGTGCCAGCAGCCCAGGACAGCCCAATGAGCAGTTCTTC; CDR3 protein: CASSPGQPNEQFF
J gene: TRBJ1-5; D gene: TRBD1; V gene: TRBV19; clone size: .; CDR3 DNA: TGTGCCAGTAGACAGGGGGCTCAGCCCCAGCATTTT; CDR3 protein: CASRQGAQPQHF
J gene: TRBJ1-5; D gene: .; V gene: TRBV19; clone size: .; CDR3 DNA: TGTGCCAGTAGTATACTTGGCAATCAGCCCCAGCATTTT; CDR3 protein: CASSILGNQPQHF
J gene: TRBJ2-1; D gene: .; V gene: TRBV27; clone size: .; CDR3 DNA: TGTGCCAGCAGTCCCAGACAGGAATTAGGGAATGAGCAGTTCTTC; CDR3 protein: CASSPRQELGNEQFF
J gene: TRBJ2-5; D gene: TRBD2; V gene: TRBV5-1; clone size: .; CDR3 DNA: TGCGCCAGCAGCCCTACTAGCGGGAGCAACCAGTACTTC; CDR3 protein: CASSPTSGSNQYF
J gene: TRBJ2-7; D gene: .; V gene: TRBV28; clone size: .; CDR3 DNA: TGTGCCAGCATTACTGGCACAGCCTATAGCTCCTACGAGCAGTACTTC; CDR3 protein: CASITGTAYSSYEQYF
J gene: TRBJ2-1; D gene: TRBD2; V gene: TRBV15; clone size: .; CDR3 DNA: TGTGCCACCAGCAGAACTAGCGGGAGTCCTCTGCGGAATGAGCAGTTCTTC; CDR3 protein: CATSRTSGSPLRNEQFF
J gene: TRBJ2-7; D gene: TRBD1; V gene: TRBV11-3; clone size: .; CDR3 DNA: TGTGCCAGCAGCCCGAACGCCGGGACAGAATACGAGCAGTACTTC; CDR3 protein: CASSPNAGTEYEQYF
J gene: TRBJ2-1; D gene: TRBD2; V gene: TRBV11-3; clone size: .; CDR3 DNA: TGTGCCAGCAGCAGGCGGGGGACGAGCTCCTACAATGAGCAGTTCTTC; CDR3 protein: CASSRRGTSSYNEQFF
J gene: TRBJ2-3; D gene: TRBD2; V gene: TRBV5-6; clone size: .; CDR3 DNA: TGTGCCAGCAGCTTGTGGCGGGAGCACTACACAGATACGCAGTATTTT; CDR3 protein: CASSLWREHYTDTQYF
J gene: TRBJ2-1; D gene: .; V gene: TRBV5-1; clone size: .; CDR3 DNA: TGCGCCAGCAGCTTGGTAGCGGAGCCCTACAATGAGCAGTTCTTC; CDR3 protein: CASSLVAEPYNEQFF
J gene: TRBJ2-5; D gene: TRBD2; V gene: TRBV5-1; clone size: once; CDR3 DNA: TGCGCCAGCGGACTAGCGGGAGTAGGCCAAGAGACCCAGTACTTC; CDR3 protein: CASGLAGVGQETQYF
J gene: TRBJ2-3; D gene: .; V gene: TRBV11-3; clone size: few; CDR3 DNA: TGTGCCAGCAGCTTAATCCAATCTAGCCCAGATACGCAGTATTTT; CDR3 protein: CASSLIQSSPDTQYF
J gene: TRBJ2-7; D gene: .; V gene: TRBV7-9; clone size: .; CDR3 DNA: TGTGCCAGCAGCTTCGGCGGGACCTACGAGCAGTACTTC; CDR3 protein: CASSFGGTYEQYF